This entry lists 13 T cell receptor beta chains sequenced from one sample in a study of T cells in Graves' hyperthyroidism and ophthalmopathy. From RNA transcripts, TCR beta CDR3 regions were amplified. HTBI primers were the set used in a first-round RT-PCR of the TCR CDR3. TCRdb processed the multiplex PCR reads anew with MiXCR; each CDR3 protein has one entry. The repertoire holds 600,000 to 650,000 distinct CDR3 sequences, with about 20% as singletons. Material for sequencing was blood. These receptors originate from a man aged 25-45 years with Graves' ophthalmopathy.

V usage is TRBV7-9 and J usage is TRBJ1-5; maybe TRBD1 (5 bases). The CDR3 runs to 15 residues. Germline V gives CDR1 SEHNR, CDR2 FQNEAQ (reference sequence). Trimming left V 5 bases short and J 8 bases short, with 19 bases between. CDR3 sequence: CASSQTGVRSEPQHF. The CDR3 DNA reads TGTGCCAGCAGCCAGACGGGGGTCCGAAGTGAGCCCCAGCATTTT.

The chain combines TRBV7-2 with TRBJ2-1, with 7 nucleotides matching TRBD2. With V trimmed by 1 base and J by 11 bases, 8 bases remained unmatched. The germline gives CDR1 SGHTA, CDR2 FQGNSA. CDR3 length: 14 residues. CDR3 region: CASSLGTSPIQQFF. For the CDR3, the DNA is TGTGCCAGCAGCTTAGGGACTAGTCCAATCCAGCAGTTCTTC.

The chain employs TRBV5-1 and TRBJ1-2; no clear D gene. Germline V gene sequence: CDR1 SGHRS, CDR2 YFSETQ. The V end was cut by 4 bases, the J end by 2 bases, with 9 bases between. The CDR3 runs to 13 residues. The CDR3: CASSEDGNYGYTF. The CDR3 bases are TGCGCCAGCAGCGAGGACGGGAACTATGGCTACACCTTC.

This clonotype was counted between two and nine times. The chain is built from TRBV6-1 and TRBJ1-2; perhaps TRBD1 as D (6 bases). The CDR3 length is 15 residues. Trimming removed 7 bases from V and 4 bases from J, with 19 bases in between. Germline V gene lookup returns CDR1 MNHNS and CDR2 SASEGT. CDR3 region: CASTPGTYATYGYTF. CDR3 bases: TGTGCCAGCACCCCCGGGACATACGCGACCTATGGCTACACCTTC.

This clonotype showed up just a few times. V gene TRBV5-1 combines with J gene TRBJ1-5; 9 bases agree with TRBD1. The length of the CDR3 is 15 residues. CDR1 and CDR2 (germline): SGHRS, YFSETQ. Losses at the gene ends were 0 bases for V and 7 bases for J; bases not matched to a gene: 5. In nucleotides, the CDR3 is TGCGCCAGCAGCTTGGGGGACAGGGATGACCAGCCCCAGCATTTT. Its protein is CASSLGDRDDQPQHF.

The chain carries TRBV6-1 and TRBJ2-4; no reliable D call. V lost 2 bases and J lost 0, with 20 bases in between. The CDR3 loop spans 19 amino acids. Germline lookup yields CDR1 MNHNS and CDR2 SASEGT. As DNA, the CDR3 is TGTGCCAGCAGTGAATCCTACGACACTCTATCCCTAGCCAAAAACATTCAGTACTTC. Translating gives CASSESYDTLSLAKNIQYF.

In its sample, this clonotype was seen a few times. CDR3 DNA sequence: TGTGCCGCGAGTCTCTCCTCTAACTATGGCTACACCTTC. This encodes CAASLSSNYGYTF. This sequence joins TRBV6-2 or TRBV6-3 and TRBJ1-2; D is ambiguous. Per the germline V gene, CDR1 is MNHEY and CDR2 is SVGEGT. The CDR3 extends over 13 amino acids. V was trimmed by 11 bases and J by 0 bases, leaving 13 bases between them.

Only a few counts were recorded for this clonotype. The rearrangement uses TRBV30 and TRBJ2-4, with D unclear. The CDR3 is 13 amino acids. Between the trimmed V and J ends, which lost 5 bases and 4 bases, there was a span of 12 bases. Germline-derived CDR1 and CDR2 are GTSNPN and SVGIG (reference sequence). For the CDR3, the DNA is TGTGCCTGGTCCCTAGGGAAGAAAAACATTCAGTACTTC. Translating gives CAWSLGKKNIQYF.

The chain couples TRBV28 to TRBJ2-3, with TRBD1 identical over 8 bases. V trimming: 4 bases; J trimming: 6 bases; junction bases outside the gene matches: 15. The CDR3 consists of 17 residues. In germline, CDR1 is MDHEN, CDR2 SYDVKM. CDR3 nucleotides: TGTGCCAGCAGTTCCTTAGACAGGGGCCCCTCGGAGGATACGCAGTATTTT. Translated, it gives CASSSLDRGPSEDTQYF.

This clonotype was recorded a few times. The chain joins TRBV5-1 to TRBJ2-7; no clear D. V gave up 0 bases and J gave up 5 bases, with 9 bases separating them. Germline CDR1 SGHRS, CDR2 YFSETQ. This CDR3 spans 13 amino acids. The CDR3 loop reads CASSLESENEQYF. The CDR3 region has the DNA TGCGCCAGCAGCTTGGAATCCGAGAACGAGCAGTACTTC.

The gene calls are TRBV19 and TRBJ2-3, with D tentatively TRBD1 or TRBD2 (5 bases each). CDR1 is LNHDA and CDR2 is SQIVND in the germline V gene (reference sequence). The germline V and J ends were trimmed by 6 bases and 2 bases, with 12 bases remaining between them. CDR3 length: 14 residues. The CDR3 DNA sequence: TGTGCCAGTAGCGGGGCTCGAATCACAGATACGCAGTATTTT. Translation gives CASSGARITDTQYF.

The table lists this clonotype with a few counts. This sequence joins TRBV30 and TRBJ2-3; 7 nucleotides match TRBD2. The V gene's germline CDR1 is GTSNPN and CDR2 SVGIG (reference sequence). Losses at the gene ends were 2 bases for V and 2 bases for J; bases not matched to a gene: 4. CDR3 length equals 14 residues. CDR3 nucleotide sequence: TGTGCCTGGAGTAGAGCGGGGCCCACAGATACGCAGTATTTT. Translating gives CAWSRAGPTDTQYF.

CDR3 sequence: CASSSAPGWTSGKRAEQFF. DNA of the CDR3: TGTGCCAGCAGCTCGGCCCCGGGATGGACTAGCGGGAAGCGCGCTGAGCAGTTCTTC. The rearrangement uses TRBV7-3 and TRBJ2-1; 12 bases map to TRBD2. The CDR3 totals 19 residues. Looked up from germline, CDR1 is SGHTA and CDR2 is FQGTGA. Trimming removed 4 bases from V and 9 bases from J; junction bases left unmatched: 19.